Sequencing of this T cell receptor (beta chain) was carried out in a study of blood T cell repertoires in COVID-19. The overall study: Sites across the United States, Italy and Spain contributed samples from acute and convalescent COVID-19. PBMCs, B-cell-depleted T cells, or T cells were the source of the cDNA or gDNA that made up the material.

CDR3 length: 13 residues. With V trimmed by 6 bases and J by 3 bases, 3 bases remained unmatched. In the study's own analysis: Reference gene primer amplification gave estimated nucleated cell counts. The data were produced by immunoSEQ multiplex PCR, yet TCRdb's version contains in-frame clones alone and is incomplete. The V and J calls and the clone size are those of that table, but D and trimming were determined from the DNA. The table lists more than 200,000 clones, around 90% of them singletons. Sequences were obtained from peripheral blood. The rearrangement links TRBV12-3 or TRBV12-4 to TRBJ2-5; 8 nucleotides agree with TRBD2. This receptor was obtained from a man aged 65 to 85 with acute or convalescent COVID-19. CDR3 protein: CASSKLAEETQYF. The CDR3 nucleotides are TGTGCCAGCAGCAAACTAGCGGAAGAGACCCAGTACTTC.